A selection of T cell receptor beta chains follows, all from one sample in a study of blood T cell repertoires in COVID-19. Produced via immunoSEQ multiplex PCR; TCRdb's table is partial and in-frame only. The top ten hold around 3.9% of the sample, which has roughly 160,000 clones, roughly 86% seen once. Sequenced material: peripheral blood. The receptors were sampled from a woman aged 55-75 years who had recovered from COVID-19. CDR3s include the opening cysteine and the closing phenylalanine or tryptophan. The order of the fields is V gene, D gene, clone size, CDR3 protein. A D gene is named only where the DNA matches it firmly. Where a row states a size, it is once, few, many or the class of an expanded clone; other rows omit it.

>TRBV4-2|TRBD1|few
CASSQDRTGYQPQHF
>TRBV2|-|-
CASIGQENNEQFF
>TRBV7-8|-|-
CASSSTASYEQYF
>TRBV5-1|TRBD1|-
CASYLGDRGPDTQYF
>TRBV6-5|-|-
CASSQTRYGYTF
>TRBV9|-|-
CASSVSPGIGELFF
>TRBV28|-|-
CASSFSRALSSGNTIYF
>TRBV6-5|-|-
CASSPWAEQYF
>TRBV11-2|TRBD2|-
CASSPGEGREQYF
>TRBV14|TRBD2|-
CASSHGTSGGLF
>TRBV4-1|-|-
CASSQVRGAGSNSPLHF
>TRBV3-1/TRBV3-2|-|-
CASSLEGQNNEKLFF
>TRBV9|-|-
CASSSNRDTQYF
>TRBV4-3|-|-
CASSQAGFATEAFF
>TRBV28|-|-
CAALRDTQLMDTQYF
>TRBV29-1|-|-
CSVSDRNEKLFF
>TRBV7-8|-|-
CASSGSRRNTEAFF
>TRBV19|TRBD1|once
CASSPAGRGPGVSMNTEAFF
>TRBV6-5|TRBD1|-
CATVPGQGTEAFF
>TRBV14|TRBD1|once
CASSQMGTGRAFF
>TRBV5-8|TRBD2|-
CASRLGGGGLEQYF
>TRBV19|-|-
CASSIGRHQPQHF
>TRBV30|-|-
CAWRRGGEQYF
>TRBV5-6|-|-
CASSFPGSEQYF
>TRBV4-2|TRBD1|-
CASSRRQGTEAFF
>TRBV19|TRBD1|-
CASSISPRGGNNEQYF
>TRBV14|-|-
CASSPGDTQYF
>TRBV5-4|-|-
CASTRWGETEAFF
>TRBV2|TRBD1|once
CASTPGQGGQPQHF
>TRBV5-4|-|-
CASSRSAEGNIQYF
>TRBV27|-|-
CASSFFGSHEQYF
>TRBV3-1/TRBV3-2|-|-
CASSQGLGHMFF
>TRBV27|TRBD1|-
CASSFWPGTGGGYTF
>TRBV7-8|TRBD1|few
CASSLLQTGGQPQHF
>TRBV5-4|TRBD2|-
CASSFPGLAGVSSYEQYF
>TRBV19|-|-
CASLDSSPNTGELFF
>TRBV3-1/TRBV3-2|TRBD2|-
CASSQLNPGTSRTDTQYF
>TRBV5-1|-|-
CASSPQGGGELFF
>TRBV27|TRBD1|few
CASSPQGLGRGEQFF
>TRBV6-5|-|-
CASSLDRYTEAFF
>TRBV4-3|TRBD1|-
CASSLTGGGNTIYF
>TRBV27|TRBD1|once
CASSKDRGYQPQHF